This TCR beta chain stems from a study of T cell repertoires in ileal Crohn's disease. TCRdb keeps only in-frame clones here, not all; method: immunoSEQ multiplex PCR. There are about 15,000 clones in the sample; roughly 88% occur only once, and 4.5% to 6% lies in the top ten. Overall study findings and caveats: Clonal expansions were more frequent in active smokers than non-smokers at surgery. Clonality above 26.8% at surgery always came with endoscopic recurrence.

The germline V and J ends were trimmed by 0 bases and 4 bases, with 7 bases remaining between them. Germline V lookup: CDR1 SGHDT, CDR2 YYEEEE. CDR3 length equals 13 residues. Patients were adults with ileal or ileocolonic Crohn's disease needing resection. Regarding this clone: The antigen is unknown.

The clonotype comes from an adult with Crohn's disease. The V and J genes are TRBV5-6 and TRBJ1-1; D unclear. The sequenced sample consisted of ileal tissue. The CDR3 here is CASSLDSLTEAFF. The CDR3 DNA reads TGTGCCAGCAGCTTGGACAGCCTCACTGAAGCTTTCTTT.